This T cell receptor (beta chain) was sequenced for a study of OX40 agonist ivuxolimab in advanced cancers. Study overall: Ivuxolimab is an agonistic anti-OX40 (CD134) antibody, and patients were treated with it. Whole-study findings and limits: Expansion of clones was among the lowest in partial responders at 0.1-3.0 mg/kg.

In regard to this clone: The antigen is unknown.

The protocol was immunoSEQ multiplex PCR, while the TCRdb copy is restricted to in-frame clones and leaves out a portion. Of tens of thousands of clones listed, more than 70% are singletons. The V end lost 4 bases, the J end lost 1 base, and 8 bases lay between the germline ends. Germline V gene lookup returns CDR1 KGHSH and CDR2 LQKENI. The CDR3 is made up of 14 amino acids. The sequence came from an adult with an advanced solid tumor such as melanoma, head and neck, liver or kidney cancer. Source: CD4+ or CD8+ T cells sorted from blood, taken in a trial of the OX40 agonist ivuxolimab. The chain links TRBV18 to TRBJ1-5; no definite D call. CDR3 sequence: CASSQARSNQPQHF. Here the CDR3 DNA reads TGTGCCAGCTCACAGGCCAGAAGCAATCAGCCCCAGCATTTT.